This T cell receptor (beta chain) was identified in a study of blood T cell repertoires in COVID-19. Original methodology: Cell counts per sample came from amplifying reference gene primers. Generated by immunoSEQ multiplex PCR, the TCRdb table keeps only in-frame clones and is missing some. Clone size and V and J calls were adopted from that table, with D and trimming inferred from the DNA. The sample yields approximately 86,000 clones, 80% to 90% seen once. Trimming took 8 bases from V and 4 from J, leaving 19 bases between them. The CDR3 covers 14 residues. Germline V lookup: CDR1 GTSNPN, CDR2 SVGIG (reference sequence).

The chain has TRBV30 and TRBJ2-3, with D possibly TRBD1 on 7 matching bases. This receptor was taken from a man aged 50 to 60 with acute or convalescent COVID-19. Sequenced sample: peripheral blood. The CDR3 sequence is CAGDGGGGADTQYF. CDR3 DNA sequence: TGTGCCGGAGATGGTGGAGGGGGCGCAGATACGCAGTATTTT.